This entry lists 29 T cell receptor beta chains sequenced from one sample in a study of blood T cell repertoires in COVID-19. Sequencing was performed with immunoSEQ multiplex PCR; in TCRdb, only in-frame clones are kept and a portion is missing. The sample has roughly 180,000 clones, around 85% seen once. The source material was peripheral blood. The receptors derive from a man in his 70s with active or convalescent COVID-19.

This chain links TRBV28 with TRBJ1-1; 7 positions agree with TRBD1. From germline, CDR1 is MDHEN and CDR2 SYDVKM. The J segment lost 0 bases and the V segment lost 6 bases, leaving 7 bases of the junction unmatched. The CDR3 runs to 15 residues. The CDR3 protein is CASSSGGNLNTEAFF. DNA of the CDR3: TGTGCCAGCAGCTCAGGGGGGAACCTGAACACTGAAGCTTTCTTT.

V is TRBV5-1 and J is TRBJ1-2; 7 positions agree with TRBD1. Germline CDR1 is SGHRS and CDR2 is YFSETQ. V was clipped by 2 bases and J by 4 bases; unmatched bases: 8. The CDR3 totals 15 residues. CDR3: CASSLDPGTAYGYTF. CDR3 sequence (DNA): TGCGCCAGCAGCTTAGACCCCGGGACAGCCTATGGCTACACCTTC.

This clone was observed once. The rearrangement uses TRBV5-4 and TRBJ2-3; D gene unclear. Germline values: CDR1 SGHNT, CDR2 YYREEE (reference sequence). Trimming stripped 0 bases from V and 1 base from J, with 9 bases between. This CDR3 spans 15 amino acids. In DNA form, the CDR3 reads TGTGCCAGCAGCTTGGGGAGCCGGGGCACAGATACGCAGTATTTT. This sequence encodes CASSLGSRGTDTQYF. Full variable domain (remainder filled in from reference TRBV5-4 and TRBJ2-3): ETGVTQSPTHLIKTRGQQVTLRCSSQSGHNTVSWYQQALGQGPQFIFQYYREEENGRGNFPPRFSGLQFPNYSSELNVNALELDDSALYLCASSLGSRGTDTQYFGPGTRLTVL.

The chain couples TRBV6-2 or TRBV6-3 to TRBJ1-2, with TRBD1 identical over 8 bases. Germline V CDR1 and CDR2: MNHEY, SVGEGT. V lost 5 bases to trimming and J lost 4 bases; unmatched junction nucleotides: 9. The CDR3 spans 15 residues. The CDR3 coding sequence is TGTGCCAGCAGTAAGACCGGGACAGGACCCTATGGCTACACCTTC. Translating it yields CASSKTGTGPYGYTF.

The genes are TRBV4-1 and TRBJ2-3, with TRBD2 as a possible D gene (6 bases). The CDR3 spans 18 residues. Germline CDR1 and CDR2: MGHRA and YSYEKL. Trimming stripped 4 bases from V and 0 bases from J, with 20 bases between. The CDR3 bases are TGCGCCAGCAGCCTAAAGATAATTGGAGGGACTAGCACAGATACGCAGTATTTT. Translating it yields CASSLKIIGGTSTDTQYF.

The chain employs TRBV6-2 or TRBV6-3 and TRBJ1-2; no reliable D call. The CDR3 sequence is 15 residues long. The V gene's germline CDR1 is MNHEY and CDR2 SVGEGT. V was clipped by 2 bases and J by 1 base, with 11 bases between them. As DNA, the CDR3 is TGTGCCAGCAGTTACGGTGGCAGCGGTAACTATGGCTACACCTTC. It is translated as CASSYGGSGNYGYTF.

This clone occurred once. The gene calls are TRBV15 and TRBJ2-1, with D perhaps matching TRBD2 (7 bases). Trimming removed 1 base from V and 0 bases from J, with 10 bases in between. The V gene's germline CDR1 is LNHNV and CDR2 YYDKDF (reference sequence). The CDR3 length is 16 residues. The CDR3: CATSRGGGSSYNEQFF. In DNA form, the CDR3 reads TGTGCCACCAGCAGAGGGGGGGGCAGCTCCTACAATGAGCAGTTCTTC.

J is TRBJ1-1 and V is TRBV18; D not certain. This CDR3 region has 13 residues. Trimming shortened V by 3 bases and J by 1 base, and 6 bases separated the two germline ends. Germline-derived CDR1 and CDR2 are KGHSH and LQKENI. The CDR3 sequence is CASSPPPNTEAFF. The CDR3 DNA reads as TGTGCCAGCTCACCCCCTCCGAACACTGAAGCTTTCTTT.

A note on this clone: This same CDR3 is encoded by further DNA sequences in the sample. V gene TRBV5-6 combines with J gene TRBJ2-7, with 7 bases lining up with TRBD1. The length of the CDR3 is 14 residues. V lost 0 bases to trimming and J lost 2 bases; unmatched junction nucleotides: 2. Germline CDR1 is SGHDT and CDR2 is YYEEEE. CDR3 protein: CASSLGQGAYEQYF. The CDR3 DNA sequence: TGTGCCAGCAGCTTGGGACAGGGAGCCTACGAGCAGTACTTC.

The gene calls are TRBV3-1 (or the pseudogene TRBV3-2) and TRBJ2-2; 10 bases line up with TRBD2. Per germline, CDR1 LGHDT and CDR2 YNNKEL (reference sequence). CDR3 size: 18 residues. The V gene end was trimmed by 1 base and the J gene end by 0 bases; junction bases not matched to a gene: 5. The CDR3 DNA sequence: TGTGCCAGCAGCCAAGGGCCTAGCGGGGGCCCGAACACCGGGGAGCTGTTTTTT. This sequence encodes CASSQGPSGGPNTGELFF.

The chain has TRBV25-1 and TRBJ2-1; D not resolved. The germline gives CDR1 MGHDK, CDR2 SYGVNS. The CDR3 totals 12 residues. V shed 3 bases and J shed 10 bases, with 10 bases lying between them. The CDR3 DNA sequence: TGTGCCAGCAGTGACGGGTTCGGGGAGCAGTTCTTC. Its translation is CASSDGFGEQFF.

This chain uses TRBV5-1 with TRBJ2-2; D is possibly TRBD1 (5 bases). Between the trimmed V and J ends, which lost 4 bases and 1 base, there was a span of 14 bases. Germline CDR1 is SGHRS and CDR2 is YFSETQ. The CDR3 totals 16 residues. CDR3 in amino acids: CASSPAAGQNTGELFF. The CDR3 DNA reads TGCGCCAGCAGCCCGGCGGCAGGACAGAACACCGGGGAGCTGTTTTTT.

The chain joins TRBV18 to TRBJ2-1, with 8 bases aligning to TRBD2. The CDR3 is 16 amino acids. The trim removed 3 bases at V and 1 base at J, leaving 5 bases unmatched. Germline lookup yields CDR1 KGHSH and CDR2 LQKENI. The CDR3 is CASSPRTSFSYNEQFF. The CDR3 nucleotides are TGTGCCAGCTCACCCAGGACTAGCTTTTCCTACAATGAGCAGTTCTTC.

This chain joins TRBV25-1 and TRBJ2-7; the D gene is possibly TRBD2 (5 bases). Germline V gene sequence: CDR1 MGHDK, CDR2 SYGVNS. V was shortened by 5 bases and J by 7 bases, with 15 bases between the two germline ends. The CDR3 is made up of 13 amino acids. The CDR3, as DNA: TGTGCCAGCAGTTTTGTGGTGTCGGGAGAGCAGTACTTC. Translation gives CASSFVVSGEQYF.

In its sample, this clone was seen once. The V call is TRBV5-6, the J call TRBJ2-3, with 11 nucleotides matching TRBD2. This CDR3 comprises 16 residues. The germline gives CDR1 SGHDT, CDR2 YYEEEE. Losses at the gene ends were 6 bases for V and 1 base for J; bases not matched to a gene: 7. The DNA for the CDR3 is TGTGCCAGCAACCTCCTAGCGGGGGGCCGCACAGATACGCAGTATTTT. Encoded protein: CASNLLAGGRTDTQYF.

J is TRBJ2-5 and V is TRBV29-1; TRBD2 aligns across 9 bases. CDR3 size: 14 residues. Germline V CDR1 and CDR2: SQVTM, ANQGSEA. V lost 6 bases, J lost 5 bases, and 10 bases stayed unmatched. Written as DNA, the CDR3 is TGCAGCGTCGAAAAAGCGGGGGGCGGGGAGACCCAGTACTTC. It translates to CSVEKAGGGETQYF.

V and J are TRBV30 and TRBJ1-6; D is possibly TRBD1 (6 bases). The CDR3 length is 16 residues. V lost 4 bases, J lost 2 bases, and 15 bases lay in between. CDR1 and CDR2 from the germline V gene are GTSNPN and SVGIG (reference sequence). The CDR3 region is CAWTVLGGTYNSPLHF. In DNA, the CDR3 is TGTGCCTGGACCGTCCTAGGGGGAACCTATAATTCACCCCTCCACTTT.

CDR3 loop: CAIRAYGYTF. The CDR3, as DNA: TGTGCCATCCGAGCCTATGGCTACACCTTC. The chain employs TRBV2 and TRBJ1-2; D remains ambiguous. V was pared by 10 bases and J by 4 bases, with 7 bases between. Per the germline V gene, CDR1 is SNHLY and CDR2 is FYNNEI. This CDR3 has 10 amino acids.

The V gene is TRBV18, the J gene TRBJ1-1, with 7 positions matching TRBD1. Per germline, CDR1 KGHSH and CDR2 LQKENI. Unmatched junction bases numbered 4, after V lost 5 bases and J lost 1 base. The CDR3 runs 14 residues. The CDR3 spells CASSTRQGNTEAFF. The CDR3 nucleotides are TGTGCCAGCTCAACCCGACAGGGGAACACTGAAGCTTTCTTT.

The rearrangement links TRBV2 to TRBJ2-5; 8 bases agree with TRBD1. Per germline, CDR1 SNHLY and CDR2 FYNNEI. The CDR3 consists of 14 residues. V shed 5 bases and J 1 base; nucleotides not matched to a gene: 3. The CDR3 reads CASSRDRIQETQYF. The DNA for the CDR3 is TGTGCCAGCAGTAGGGACAGGATCCAAGAGACCCAGTACTTC. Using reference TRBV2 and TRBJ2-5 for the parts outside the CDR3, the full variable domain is EPEVTQTPSHQVTQMGQEVILRCVPISNHLYFYWYRQILGQKVEFLVSFYNNEISEKSEIFDDQFSVERPDGSNFTLKIRSTKLEDSAMYFCASSRDRIQETQYFGPGTRLLVL.

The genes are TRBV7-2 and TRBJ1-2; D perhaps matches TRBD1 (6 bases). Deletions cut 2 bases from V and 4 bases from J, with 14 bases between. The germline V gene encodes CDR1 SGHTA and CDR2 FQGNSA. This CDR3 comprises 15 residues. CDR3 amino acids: CASSLLPGVVYGYTF. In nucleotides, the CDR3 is TGTGCCAGCAGCTTACTCCCAGGGGTGGTCTATGGCTACACCTTC.

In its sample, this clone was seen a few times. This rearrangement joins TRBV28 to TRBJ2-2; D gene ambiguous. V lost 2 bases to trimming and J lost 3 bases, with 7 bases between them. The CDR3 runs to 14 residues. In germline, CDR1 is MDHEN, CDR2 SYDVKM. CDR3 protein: CASSLIRYTGELFF. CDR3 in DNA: TGTGCCAGCAGTTTAATACGGTACACCGGGGAGCTGTTTTTT.

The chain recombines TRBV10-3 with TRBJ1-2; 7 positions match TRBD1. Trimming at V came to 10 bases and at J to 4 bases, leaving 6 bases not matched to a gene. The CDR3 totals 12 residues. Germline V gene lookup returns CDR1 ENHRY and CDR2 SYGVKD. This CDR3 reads CATGDSFYGYTF. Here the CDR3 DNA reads TGTGCCACCGGGGACAGTTTCTATGGCTACACCTTC.

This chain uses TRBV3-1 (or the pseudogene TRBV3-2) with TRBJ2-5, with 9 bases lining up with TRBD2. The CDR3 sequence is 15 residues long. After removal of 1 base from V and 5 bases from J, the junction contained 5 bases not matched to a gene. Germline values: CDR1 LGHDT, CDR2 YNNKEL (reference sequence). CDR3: CASSQGGLARETQYF. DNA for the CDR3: TGTGCCAGCAGCCAAGGTGGACTAGCGCGCGAGACCCAGTACTTC.

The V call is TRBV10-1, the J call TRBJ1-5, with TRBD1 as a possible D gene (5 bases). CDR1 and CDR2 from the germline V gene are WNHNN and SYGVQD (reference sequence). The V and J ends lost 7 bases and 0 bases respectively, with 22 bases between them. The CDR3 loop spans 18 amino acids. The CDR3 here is CASTPHRSLSNSNQPQHF. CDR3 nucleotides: TGCGCCAGCACCCCGCACAGGTCTTTGTCTAATAGCAATCAGCCCCAGCATTTT.

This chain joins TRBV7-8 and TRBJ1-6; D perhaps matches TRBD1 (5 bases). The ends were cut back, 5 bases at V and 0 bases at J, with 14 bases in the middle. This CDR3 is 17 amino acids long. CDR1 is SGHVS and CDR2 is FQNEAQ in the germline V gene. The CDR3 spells CASSNGQRDSYNSPLHF. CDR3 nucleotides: TGTGCCAGCAGCAACGGACAAAGAGACTCCTATAATTCACCCCTCCACTTT.

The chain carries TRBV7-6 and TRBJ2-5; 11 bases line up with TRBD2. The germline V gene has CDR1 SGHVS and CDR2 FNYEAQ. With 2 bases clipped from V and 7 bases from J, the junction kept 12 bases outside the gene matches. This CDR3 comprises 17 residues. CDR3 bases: TGTGCCAGCAGCTTAACTAGCGGGGGACTCGATGCCGGGACCCAGTACTTC. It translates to CASSLTSGGLDAGTQYF. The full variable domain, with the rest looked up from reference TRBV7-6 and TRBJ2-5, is GAGVSQSPRYKVTKRGQDVALRCDPISGHVSLYWYRQALGQGPEFLTYFNYEAQQDKSGLPNDRFSAERPEGSISTLTIQRTEQRDSAMYRCASSLTSGGLDAGTQYFGPGTRLLVL.

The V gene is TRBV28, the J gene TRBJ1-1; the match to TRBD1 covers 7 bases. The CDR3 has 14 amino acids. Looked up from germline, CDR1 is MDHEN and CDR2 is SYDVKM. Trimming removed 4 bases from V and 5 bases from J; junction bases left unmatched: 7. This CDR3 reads CASSSRGLRTEAFF. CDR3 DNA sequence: TGTGCCAGCAGTTCGAGGGGGCTAAGGACTGAAGCTTTCTTT.

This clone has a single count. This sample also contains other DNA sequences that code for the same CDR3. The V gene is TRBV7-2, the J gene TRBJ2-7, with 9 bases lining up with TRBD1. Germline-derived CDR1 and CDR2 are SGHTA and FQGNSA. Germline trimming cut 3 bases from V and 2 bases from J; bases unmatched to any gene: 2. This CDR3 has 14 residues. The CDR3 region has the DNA TGTGCCAGCAGCTTGGGACAGGGAACCTACGAGCAGTACTTC. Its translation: CASSLGQGTYEQYF.